This passage covers 11 T cell receptor beta chains from one sample sequenced in a study of beta chain features in type 1 diabetes. Reverse transcription of all isolated RNA meant that expressed TCRB transcripts were sequenced. Clones were read by immunoSEQ multiplex PCR, and TCRdb kept only the in-frame ones, dropping some. The sample shows 620,000 or so clones, 15% to 17% of them seen only once. The sequenced sample consisted of naive CD4+ T cells from blood. The receptor set was obtained from a man aged 18 to 29 in good health.

This chain uses TRBV18 with TRBJ2-5; 9 nucleotides match TRBD2. This CDR3 is built from 14 residues. Losses at the gene ends were 5 bases for V and 1 base for J; bases not matched to a gene: 2. Looked up from germline, CDR1 is KGHSH and CDR2 is LQKENI. The CDR3: CASSKTSGQETQYF. As DNA, the CDR3 is TGTGCCAGCTCAAAGACTAGCGGCCAAGAGACCCAGTACTTC.

The genes are TRBV7-2 and TRBJ2-7; tentatively, D is TRBD2 (6 bases). The V gene lost 6 bases and the J gene lost 2 bases, with 14 bases spanning the gap. Germline values: CDR1 SGHTA, CDR2 FQGNSA. The CDR3 is made up of 14 amino acids. CDR3: CASSRDGGPYEQYF. CDR3 nucleotides: TGTGCCAGCAGTAGGGACGGGGGTCCCTACGAGCAGTACTTC.

This chain connects TRBV11-2 to TRBJ2-1, with D perhaps matching TRBD1 (5 bases). The CDR3 totals 13 residues. V shed 0 bases and J shed 9 bases, with 9 bases lying between them. The germline gives CDR1 SGHAT, CDR2 FQNNGV. As DNA, the CDR3 is TGTGCCAGCAGCTTAGAAAGGGGCGGTGAGCAGTTCTTC. Translation: CASSLERGGEQFF.

This sequence joins TRBV29-1 and TRBJ2-7; either TRBD1 or TRBD2 may fit D (6 bases each). Germline V gene data show CDR1 as SQVTM and CDR2 as ANQGSEA. Trimming shortened V by 6 bases and J by 2 bases, and 17 bases separated the two germline ends. The CDR3 sequence is 14 residues long. The CDR3 loop is CSVAPRGPPYEQYF. For the CDR3, the DNA is TGCAGCGTCGCCCCTCGGGGGCCTCCCTACGAGCAGTACTTC.

The chain employs TRBV6-1 and TRBJ2-1; D is possibly TRBD1 (5 bases). Trimming stripped 6 bases from V and 5 bases from J, with 8 bases between. The CDR3 runs to 12 residues. Germline values: CDR1 MNHNS, CDR2 SASEGT. CDR3 sequence (DNA): TGTGCCAGCAGGCGACAGAACAATGAGCAGTTCTTC. Its protein product is CASRRQNNEQFF.

The chain combines TRBV5-8 with TRBJ1-1; no firm D call. Trimming left V 0 bases short and J 0 bases short, with 6 bases between. Germline V gene data show CDR1 as SGHTS and CDR2 as YDEGEE. The CDR3 loop spans 14 amino acids. The CDR3 DNA follows: TGTGCCAGCAGCTTGGTAGGGATGAACACTGAAGCTTTCTTT. Residues: CASSLVGMNTEAFF.

The rearrangement uses TRBV4-3 and TRBJ1-1, with 7 bases fitting TRBD1. CDR1 and CDR2 (germline): LGHNA, YSLEER. J gave up 2 bases and V 0 bases, and 6 bases lay outside the gene matches. This CDR3 contains 16 residues. The CDR3 DNA follows: TGCGCCAGCAGCCAAGATCTTGACAGGGTTAACACTGAAGCTTTCTTT. Residues: CASSQDLDRVNTEAFF.

The chain combines TRBV6-1 with TRBJ1-1; tentative D call: TRBD1 (5 bases). Deletions cut 6 bases from V and 4 bases from J, with 15 bases between. This CDR3 spans 14 amino acids. In germline, CDR1 is MNHNS, CDR2 SASEGT. CDR3 amino acids: CASRDRQSGTEAFF. The CDR3 DNA is TGTGCCAGCAGGGATCGACAGAGTGGCACTGAAGCTTTCTTT.

The sample holds a few counts of this clone. The rearrangement uses TRBV29-1 and TRBJ1-5; D possibly corresponds to TRBD1 (6 bases). Germline V lookup: CDR1 SQVTM, CDR2 ANQGSEA. This CDR3 spans 16 amino acids. CDR3 in amino acids: CSFKGPDRNSNQPQHF. Here the CDR3 DNA reads TGCAGTTTCAAAGGACCGGACAGAAATAGCAATCAGCCCCAGCATTTT. The whole variable domain, remainder taken from reference TRBV29-1 and TRBJ1-5, is SAVISQKPSRDICQRGTSLTIQCQVDSQVTMMFWYRQQPGQSLTLIATANQGSEATYESGFVIDKFPISRPNLTFSTLTVSNMSPEDSSIYLCSFKGPDRNSNQPQHFGDGTRLSIL.

This clone was picked up a small number of times. The chain recombines TRBV5-1 with TRBJ1-6, with 9 bases that match TRBD1. This CDR3 region has 16 residues. Looked up from germline, CDR1 is SGHRS and CDR2 is YFSETQ. The trim removed 5 bases at V and 6 bases at J, leaving 9 bases unmatched. The CDR3 protein is CASRSDSGQGNSPLHF. DNA of the CDR3: TGCGCCAGCAGATCAGATTCGGGACAGGGTAATTCACCCCTCCACTTT.

The chain employs TRBV29-1 and TRBJ1-1; no definite D call. Trimming removed 6 bases at V and 0 bases at J, with 20 bases between. Germline CDR1 reads SQVTM; CDR2 reads ANQGSEA. CDR3 length: 16 residues. The CDR3, as DNA: TGCAGCGTACTGGGGAGGGCGACGATCTTGAACACTGAAGCTTTCTTT. Translating it yields CSVLGRATILNTEAFF.